The 27 T cell receptor beta chains presented below share a single source sample, sequenced in a study of T cell clusters in autoimmune cytopenias. TRB amplification used roughly 250 ng of peripheral blood genomic DNA. TRB was amplified by touch-down multiplex PCR, primer pools A and B combined. With the multiplex PCR reads reprocessed, TCRdb shows one record per CDR3 protein and no DNA. The table lists 3,900 or so distinct CDR3 sequences. The sequencing input was peripheral blood. These receptors came from a human donor with an autoimmune cytopenia or autoimmune hepatitis (not recorded which).

The CDR3 protein is CASTRQGSGANVLTF. The V and J genes are TRBV11-1 and TRBJ2-6. Germline V gene lookup returns CDR1 SGHAT and CDR2 FQDESV (reference sequence). The CDR3 runs to 15 residues.

The V and J genes are TRBV5-6 and TRBJ2-7; checking the TCRdb D call of TRBD2 is not possible without DNA. The CDR3 spans 14 residues. Per the germline V gene, CDR1 is SGHDT and CDR2 is YYEEEE. CDR3 in amino acids: CASSFTSGGYEQYF.

By frequency, this clonotype is medium-sized. V is TRBV30 and J is TRBJ2-7. Germline lookup yields CDR1 GTSNPN and CDR2 SVGIG (reference sequence). This CDR3 has 12 amino acids. CDR3: CAWSPSYGEQYF.

This sequence joins TRBV18 and TRBJ1-1. The CDR3 has 13 amino acids. CDR1 and CDR2 from the germline V gene are KGHSH and LQKENI. This CDR3 reads CASSPRTRTEAFF.

This clonotype registers medium-sized by frequency. This chain connects TRBV30 to TRBJ1-1; no DNA is available, so the TRBD1 call from TCRdb remains unchecked. This CDR3 is 17 amino acids long. CDR1 is GTSNPN, CDR2 SVGIG, per germline (reference sequence). The CDR3 reads CAWSVLNRGTMNTEAFF.

This clonotype is called medium-sized based on its frequency. This sequence joins TRBV6-5 and TRBJ1-1. Looked up from germline, CDR1 is MNHEY and CDR2 is SVGAGI. The CDR3 has 15 amino acids. CDR3: CASSASGRQGTEAFF.

This clonotype is called medium-sized based on its frequency. V usage is TRBV29-1 and J usage is TRBJ2-3. Per the germline V gene, CDR1 is SQVTM and CDR2 is ANQGSEA. The CDR3 loop spans 16 amino acids. This chain's CDR3 is CSVEDWQPTSTDTQYF.

CDR3 loop: CASSLSDTQYF. The rearrangement joins TRBV5-4 to TRBJ2-3. This CDR3 is 11 amino acids long. Germline V gene lookup returns CDR1 SGHNT and CDR2 YYREEE (reference sequence).

This clonotype is classed as medium-sized (0.01 to 0.1%) by frequency. This chain uses TRBV15 with TRBJ1-1. This CDR3 has 14 residues. Per germline, CDR1 LNHNV and CDR2 YYDKDF (reference sequence). CDR3: CATSGRVGNTEAFF. The full variable domain, completed using reference TRBV15 and TRBJ1-1, is DAMVIQNPRYQVTQFGKPVTLSCSQTLNHNVMYWYQQKSSQAPKLLFHYYDKDFNNEADTPDNFQSRRPNTSFCFLDIRSPGLGDTAMYLCATSGRVGNTEAFFGQGTRLTVV.

This clonotype ranks as medium-sized (0.01 to 0.1%) in terms of frequency. The chain employs TRBV27 and TRBJ2-3; TCRdb's D call of TRBD1 is untestable without DNA. The CDR3 has 15 amino acids. Per germline, CDR1 MNHEY and CDR2 SMNVEV (reference sequence). CDR3 protein: CASRDPDRLTDTQYF.

The chain has TRBV19 and TRBJ2-7; TCRdb designates TRBD2, a call that cannot be tested without DNA. The CDR3 runs 15 residues. Germline assignment: CDR1 LNHDA and CDR2 SQIVND (reference sequence). The CDR3 region is CASSIQRGSSYEQYF.

This clonotype ranks as medium-sized (0.01 to 0.1%) in terms of frequency. The chain couples TRBV29-1 to TRBJ2-5; lacking DNA, the TRBD2 call made by TCRdb goes unchecked. Germline CDR1 is SQVTM and CDR2 is ANQGSEA. The CDR3 covers 12 residues. The CDR3 protein is CSVNEGEETQYF.

The chain carries TRBV6-1 and TRBJ1-5. The germline V gene has CDR1 MNHNS and CDR2 SASEGT. This CDR3 region has 14 residues. CDR3 sequence: CASTSHGLNQPQHF.

This clonotype shows up as medium-sized (0.01 to 0.1%) by frequency. The chain combines TRBV19 with TRBJ2-7; TCRdb names TRBD2, which stays unverified in the absence of DNA. Germline V lookup: CDR1 LNHDA, CDR2 SQIVND (reference sequence). The CDR3 covers 16 residues. The CDR3: CASSRLGTSPAYEQYF.

J is TRBJ1-2 and V is TRBV5-4. Looked up from germline, CDR1 is SGHNT and CDR2 is YYREEE (reference sequence). This CDR3 comprises 12 residues. The CDR3 reads CASSEKFVGYTF.

The gene calls are TRBV27 and TRBJ1-1; checking the TCRdb D call of TRBD1 is not possible without DNA. CDR1 and CDR2 from the germline V gene are MNHEY and SMNVEV (reference sequence). The CDR3 is 15 residues long. CDR3 sequence: CASSSHRGPNTEAFF.

Here the CDR3 reads CASSQEVGLTYYGYTF. V and J are TRBV4-3 and TRBJ1-2. CDR3 size: 16 residues. From germline, CDR1 is LGHNA and CDR2 YSLEER.

Its frequency marks this clonotype as medium-sized. This rearrangement joins TRBV11-1 to TRBJ2-5; as DNA is missing, the TRBD2 call by TCRdb cannot be tested. CDR1 is SGHAT, CDR2 FQDESV, per germline (reference sequence). CDR3 length: 14 residues. The CDR3 sequence is CASSPSAGAETQYF.

The chain links TRBV29-1 to TRBJ1-1. Per germline, CDR1 SQVTM and CDR2 ANQGSEA. The CDR3 totals 12 residues. CDR3 region: CSAGSLWTEAFF.

This clonotype is called medium-sized (0.01 to 0.1%) based on its frequency. CDR3 in amino acids: CATSREIALPGEQYF. The gene calls are TRBV15 and TRBJ2-7; the TCRdb D gene call, TRBD2, has no DNA to confirm it. CDR1 is LNHNV, CDR2 YYDKDF, per germline (reference sequence). This CDR3 region has 15 residues.

By frequency, this clonotype is medium-sized. The rearrangement joins TRBV19 to TRBJ2-6; absent DNA, TCRdb's TRBD1 call cannot be checked. CDR1 is LNHDA, CDR2 SQIVND, per germline (reference sequence). This CDR3 is built from 16 residues. The CDR3 sequence: CASSILGTTGANVLTF.

According to its frequency, this clonotype is medium-sized. V is TRBV30 and J is TRBJ1-2. This CDR3 has 12 amino acids. The germline gives CDR1 GTSNPN, CDR2 SVGIG (reference sequence). The CDR3 sequence: CAWMKGRYGYTF.

This clonotype is labeled medium-sized based on frequency. The chain joins TRBV27 to TRBJ2-2; absent DNA, TCRdb's TRBD2 call cannot be checked. CDR1 and CDR2 from the germline V gene are MNHEY and SMNVEV (reference sequence). This CDR3 comprises 16 residues. The CDR3 loop is CASRPHLAGVTGELFF.

The rearrangement joins TRBV27 to TRBJ1-2. The CDR3 contains 13 residues. The germline V gene encodes CDR1 MNHEY and CDR2 SMNVEV (reference sequence). CDR3 sequence: CASSLSGSYGYTF.

By frequency, this clonotype registers medium-sized. The chain links TRBV30 to TRBJ2-2; the D gene TCRdb calls, TRBD1, cannot be checked with no DNA. The CDR3 extends over 14 amino acids. Per germline, CDR1 GTSNPN and CDR2 SVGIG (reference sequence). CDR3 in amino acids: CAWWAGLVAGELFF.

This clonotype is labeled medium-sized (0.01 to 0.1%) based on frequency. The rearrangement joins TRBV19 to TRBJ2-1; the TCRdb D gene call, TRBD2, has no DNA to confirm it. The germline V gene encodes CDR1 LNHDA and CDR2 SQIVND (reference sequence). This CDR3 is built from 20 residues. CDR3 sequence: CASSRTWTSESYSSYNEQFF.

This clonotype is deemed medium-sized by its frequency. This chain joins TRBV12-3 or TRBV12-4 and TRBJ2-5; as DNA is missing, the TRBD1 call by TCRdb cannot be tested. This CDR3 region has 16 residues. The CDR3 region is CASSLRGQGARETQYF.